This T cell receptor beta chain was sequenced during a study of blood T cell repertoires in COVID-19. Study processing details: Quantification of nucleated cells was approximated via reference gene primer amplification. Method: immunoSEQ multiplex PCR; TCRdb's copy keeps in-frame clones and lacks some. The D gene and trimming were derived from the DNA, and the V and J assignments and clone size from that table. There are 97,000 or so clones in the sample; 78% occur only once, and about 9% lies in the top ten. The V and J ends lost 5 bases and 2 bases, in that order; junction bases with no gene match: 8. There are 18 residues in the CDR3. Germline CDR1 and CDR2: SGHAT and FQNNGV.

What was sequenced was peripheral blood. The rearrangement links TRBV11-2 to TRBJ2-1; 14 nucleotides match TRBD2. This sequence was found in a man in his sixties with active or convalescent COVID-19. As DNA, the CDR3 is TGTGCCAGCAGCGTGGGACTAGCGGGGGCCACCGCCTACAATGAGCAGTTCTTC. Translated: CASSVGLAGATAYNEQFF.